The 4 T cell receptor beta chains presented below share a single source sample, sequenced in a study of shared clonotypes between healthy human individuals. Only in-frame clones appear in the TCRdb table, and some are missing; sequencing was by immunoSEQ multiplex PCR. The sample records around 2.5 million clones, 93% being singletons. Sequencing was carried out using naive CD4+ T cells from PBMCs. Specified subset: CD45RA+ positively selected. The receptor source for this set is a young man in good health. Some clones in this sample may be carry-over from other donors' samples.

The chain carries TRBV5-1 and TRBJ1-1; unclear D gene. Germline-derived CDR1 and CDR2 are SGHRS and YFSETQ. The CDR3 covers 15 residues. The ends were cut back, 2 bases at V and 2 bases at J, with 13 bases in the middle. CDR3 sequence (DNA): TGCGCCAGCAGCTTTTTGGCCGCTTCCAACACTGAAGCTTTCTTT. This sequence encodes CASSFLAASNTEAFF. Drawing the rest from reference TRBV5-1 and TRBJ1-1, the complete variable domain is KAGVTQTPRYLIKTRGQQVTLSCSPISGHRSVSWYQQTPGQGLQFLFEYFSETQRNKGNFPGRFSGRQFSNSRSEMNVSTLELGDSALYLCASSFLAASNTEAFFGQGTRLTVV.

This chain connects TRBV19 to TRBJ1-1; perhaps TRBD1 as D (5 bases). V was shortened by 6 bases and J by 4 bases, with 21 bases between the two germline ends. The germline gives CDR1 LNHDA, CDR2 SQIVND (reference sequence). The CDR3 length is 16 residues. In DNA form, the CDR3 reads TGTGCCAGTAGACCGCAAGAGCGGGGGAGGGTCACTGAAGCTTTCTTT. This sequence encodes CASRPQERGRVTEAFF.

This clone was seen more than once but under ten times. The V call is TRBV7-9, the J call TRBJ1-5; 7 positions agree with TRBD1. The length of the CDR3 is 15 residues. Trimming at V came to 2 bases and at J to 5 bases, leaving 6 bases not matched to a gene. Germline CDR1 reads SEHNR; CDR2 reads FQNEAQ (reference sequence). This CDR3 is CASSLQTGVDQPQHF. The CDR3 DNA follows: TGTGCCAGCAGCTTACAAACAGGGGTCGATCAGCCCCAGCATTTT.

The CDR3 DNA follows: TGTGCCAGCTCACCACCTTCGTTGGGCCAAGAGACCCAGTACTTC. The encoded protein is CASSPPSLGQETQYF. This chain connects TRBV18 to TRBJ2-5; D gene ambiguous. This CDR3 has 15 residues. CDR1 and CDR2 from the germline V gene are KGHSH and LQKENI. V lost 0 bases, J lost 1 base, and 9 bases lay in between. The whole variable domain, remainder taken from reference TRBV18 and TRBJ2-5, is NAGVMQNPRHLVRRRGQEARLRCSPMKGHSHVYWYRQLPEEGLKFMVYLQKENIIDESGMPKERFSAEFPKEGPSILRIQQVVRGDSAAYFCASSPPSLGQETQYFGPGTRLLVL.